This T cell receptor (beta chain) was documented in a study of blood T cells in healthy people across ages. It was with a sample-barcoded 5' primer and a J-beta primer mix that a second PCR of roughly 7 to 12 cycles was run. TCRdb called the 5' RACE reads again in MiXCR, with one record for every CDR3 protein. Found here are under 800,000 distinct CDR3 sequences, around 46% of them singletons; the top ten hold 20% to 25%. This clonotype was counted ten times or more. Per the germline V gene, CDR1 is MNHEY and CDR2 is SMNVEV (reference sequence). The CDR3 sequence is 11 residues long. V lost 3 bases, J lost 7 bases, and 7 bases lay in between.

V and J are TRBV27 and TRBJ2-7; D gene unclear. The source material was blood. The receptor was derived from a woman aged 60-75 years in good health. The CDR3 sequence: CASSFNAEQYF. CDR3 DNA sequence: TGTGCCAGCAGTTTTAATGCAGAGCAGTACTTC.